This T cell receptor (beta chain) was sequenced during a study of CD8 T cells in ankylosing spondylitis. Study observations and caveats: Disease-linked clones were reportedly significantly enriched in matched ankylosing spondylitis synovial fluid. For ankylosing spondylitis blood, a TCR beta motif of several highly homologous variants appeared characteristic. Disease-linked clones bore a CD8+ phenotype and were relatively rare in peripheral blood.

Quantitative 5'-RACE with molecular barcodes was used to make the TCR beta libraries. MiXCR, run by TCRdb on the 5' RACE reads, gives a single entry per CDR3 protein. This table holds 800,000 to 900,000 distinct CDR3 sequences, 12% found once. Of note for this clonotype: Its antigen is unknown.

V was clipped by 4 bases and J by 1 base, with 7 bases between them. The CDR3 sequence is 14 residues long. Germline-derived CDR1 and CDR2 are SNHLY and FYNNEI. Sequenced input: blood, either unsorted or a sorted T cell fraction (not recorded which). This sequence originates from a male donor with ankylosing spondylitis. V usage is TRBV2 and J usage is TRBJ2-2; D is undetermined. CDR3 amino acids: CASSVVRNTGELFF. In DNA form, the CDR3 reads TGTGCCAGCAGTGTAGTCAGGAACACCGGGGAGCTGTTTTTT. Based on the CDR3 plus reference TRBV2 and TRBJ2-2, the full variable domain is EPEVTQTPSHQVTQMGQEVILRCVPISNHLYFYWYRQILGQKVEFLVSFYNNEISEKSEIFDDQFSVERPDGSNFTLKIRSTKLEDSAMYFCASSVVRNTGELFFGEGSRLTVL.